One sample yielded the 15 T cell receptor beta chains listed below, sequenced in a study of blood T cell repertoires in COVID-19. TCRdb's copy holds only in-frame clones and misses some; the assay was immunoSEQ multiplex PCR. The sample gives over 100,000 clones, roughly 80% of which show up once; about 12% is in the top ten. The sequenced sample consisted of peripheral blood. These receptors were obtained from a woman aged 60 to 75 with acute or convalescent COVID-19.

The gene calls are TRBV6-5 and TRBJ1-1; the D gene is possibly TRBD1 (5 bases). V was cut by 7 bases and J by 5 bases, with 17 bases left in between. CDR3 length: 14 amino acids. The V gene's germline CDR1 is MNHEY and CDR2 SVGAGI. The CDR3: CASILRAGSTEAFF. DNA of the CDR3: TGTGCCAGCATCCTGAGAGCAGGGTCAACTGAAGCTTTCTTT.

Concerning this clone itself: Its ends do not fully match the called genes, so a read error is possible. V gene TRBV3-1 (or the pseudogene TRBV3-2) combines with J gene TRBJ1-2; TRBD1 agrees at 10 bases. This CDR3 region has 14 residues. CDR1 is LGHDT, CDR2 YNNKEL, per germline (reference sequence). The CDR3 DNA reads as TGTGCCAGCAGCCAAGAAACCGGGACAGGGGCCATATACTTC. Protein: CASSQETGTGAIYF.

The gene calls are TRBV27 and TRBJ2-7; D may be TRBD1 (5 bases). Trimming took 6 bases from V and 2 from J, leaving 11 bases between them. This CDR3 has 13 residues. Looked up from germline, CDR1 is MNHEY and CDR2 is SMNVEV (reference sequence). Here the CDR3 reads CASSLQAAYEQYF. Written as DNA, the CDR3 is TGTGCCAGCAGCCTACAGGCTGCCTACGAGCAGTACTTC.

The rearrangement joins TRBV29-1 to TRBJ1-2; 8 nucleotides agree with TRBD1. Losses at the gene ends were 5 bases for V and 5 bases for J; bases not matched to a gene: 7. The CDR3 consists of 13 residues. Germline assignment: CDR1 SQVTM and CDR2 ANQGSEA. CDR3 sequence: CSVMTGVKYGYTF. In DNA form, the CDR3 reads TGCAGCGTTATGACAGGGGTGAAGTATGGCTACACCTTC. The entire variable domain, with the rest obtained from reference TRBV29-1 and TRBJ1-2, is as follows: SAVISQKPSRDICQRGTSLTIQCQVDSQVTMMFWYRQQPGQSLTLIATANQGSEATYESGFVIDKFPISRPNLTFSTLTVSNMSPEDSSIYLCSVMTGVKYGYTFGSGTRLTVV.

CDR3 nucleotides: TGTGCCAGCAGCTTGGCCAGGGGCAGCACTGAAGCTTTCTTT. Protein sequence: CASSLARGSTEAFF. V is TRBV5-4 and J is TRBJ1-1; possible D gene TRBD1, 6 bases. The germline V gene encodes CDR1 SGHNT and CDR2 YYREEE (reference sequence). There are 14 residues in the CDR3. V gave up 0 bases and J gave up 4 bases, with 10 bases separating them.

CDR3 amino acids: CASSSNLQGAEASPLHF. In DNA, the CDR3 is TGCGCCAGCAGCTCTAACTTACAGGGTGCGGAGGCTTCACCCCTCCACTTT. J is TRBJ1-6 and V is TRBV5-1; D perhaps matches TRBD1 (6 bases). Germline V gene lookup returns CDR1 SGHRS and CDR2 YFSETQ. With 3 bases removed from V and 9 bases from J, the gap between germline ends came to 22 bases. This CDR3 is 17 amino acids long.

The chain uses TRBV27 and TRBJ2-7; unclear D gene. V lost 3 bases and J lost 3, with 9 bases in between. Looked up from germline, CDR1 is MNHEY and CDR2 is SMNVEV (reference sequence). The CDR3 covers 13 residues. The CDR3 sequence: CASSLRSLYEQYF. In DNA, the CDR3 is TGTGCCAGCAGTTTGAGGTCCCTCTACGAGCAGTACTTC.

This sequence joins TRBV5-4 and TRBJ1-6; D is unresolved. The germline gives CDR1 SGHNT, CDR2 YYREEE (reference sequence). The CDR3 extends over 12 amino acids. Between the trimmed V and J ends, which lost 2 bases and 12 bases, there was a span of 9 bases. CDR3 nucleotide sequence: TGTGCCAGCAGCTTTGAGCGGGAACCCCTCCACTTT. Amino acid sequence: CASSFEREPLHF.

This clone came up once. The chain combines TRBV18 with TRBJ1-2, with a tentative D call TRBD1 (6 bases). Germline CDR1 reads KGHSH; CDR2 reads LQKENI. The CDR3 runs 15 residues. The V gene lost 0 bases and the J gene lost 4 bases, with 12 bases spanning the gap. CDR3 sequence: CASSPPAGAFYGYTF. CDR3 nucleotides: TGTGCCAGCTCACCACCGGCAGGGGCCTTCTATGGCTACACCTTC.

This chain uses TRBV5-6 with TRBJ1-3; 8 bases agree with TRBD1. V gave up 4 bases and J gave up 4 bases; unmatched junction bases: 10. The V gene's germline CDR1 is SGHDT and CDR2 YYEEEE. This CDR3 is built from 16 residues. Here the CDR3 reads CASSPLRTGYGNTIYF. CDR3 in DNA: TGTGCCAGCAGCCCCCTTAGGACAGGGTACGGAAACACCATATATTTT.

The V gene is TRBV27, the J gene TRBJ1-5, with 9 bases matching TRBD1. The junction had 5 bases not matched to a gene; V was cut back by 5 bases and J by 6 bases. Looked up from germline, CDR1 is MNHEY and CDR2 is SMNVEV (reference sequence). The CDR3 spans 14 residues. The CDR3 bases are TGTGCCAGCAGTCAGGACAGGGGAGGTCAGCCCCAGCATTTT. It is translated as CASSQDRGGQPQHF.

CDR3 sequence reads: CASSLARGAGNSPLHF. In DNA, the CDR3 is TGTGCCAGCAGCTTAGCCAGGGGGGCAGGTAATTCACCCCTCCACTTT. The gene calls are TRBV11-2 and TRBJ1-6; 7 nucleotides match TRBD1. The CDR3 contains 16 residues. Germline CDR1 reads SGHAT; CDR2 reads FQNNGV. Trimming took 1 base from V and 6 from J; bases not matched to a gene: 6.

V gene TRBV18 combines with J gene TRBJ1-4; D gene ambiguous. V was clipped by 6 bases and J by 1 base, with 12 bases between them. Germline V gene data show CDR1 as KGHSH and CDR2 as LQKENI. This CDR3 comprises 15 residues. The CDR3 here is CASSRETGTNEKLFF. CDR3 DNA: TGTGCCAGCTCGCGGGAGACCGGAACTAATGAAAAACTGTTTTTT.

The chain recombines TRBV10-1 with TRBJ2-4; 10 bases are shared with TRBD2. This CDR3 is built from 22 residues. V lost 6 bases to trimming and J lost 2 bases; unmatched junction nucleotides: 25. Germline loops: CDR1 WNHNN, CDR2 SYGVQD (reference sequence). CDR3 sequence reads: CASSTLLRLSGGAGRSKNIQYF. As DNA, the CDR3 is TGCGCCAGCAGCACGCTACTTAGGCTAAGCGGGGGGGCGGGTCGATCCAAAAACATTCAGTACTTC.

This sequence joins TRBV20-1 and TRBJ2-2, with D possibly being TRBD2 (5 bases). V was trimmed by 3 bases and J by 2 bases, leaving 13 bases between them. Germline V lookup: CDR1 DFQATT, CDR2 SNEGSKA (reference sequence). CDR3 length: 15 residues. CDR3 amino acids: CSASMDSLNTGELFF. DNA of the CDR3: TGCAGTGCTAGTATGGACTCACTCAACACCGGGGAGCTGTTTTTT.